The 18 T cell receptor beta chains below were found in one sample sequenced in a study of CD8 T cells in ankylosing spondylitis. Study results and limitations: Seemingly distinctive of ankylosing spondylitis blood was a TCR beta motif formed by eight highly homologous variants.

Their recognized antigens are unknown. TCRdb used MiXCR to reprocess the 5' RACE reads, holding one entry per CDR3 protein. The table has hundreds of thousands of distinct CDR3 sequences, roughly a quarter seen once. The material sequenced was blood, either unsorted or a sorted T cell fraction (not recorded which). These receptors originate from a male donor with ankylosing spondylitis.

The chain couples TRBV3-1 to TRBJ2-1, with 8 bases identical to TRBD1. The CDR3 is 15 amino acids. The germline V gene has CDR1 LGHDT and CDR2 YNNKEL (reference sequence). After removal of 6 bases from V and 0 bases from J, the junction contained 4 bases not matched to a gene. The DNA of the CDR3 is TGTGCCAGCAGGCGAGACAGGGGCTCCTACAATGAGCAGTTCTTC. Protein: CASRRDRGSYNEQFF.

This clonotype has more than one count but fewer than ten. CDR3 sequence: CASTPHGVDTGELFF. CDR3 coding DNA: TGTGCCAGCACCCCCCATGGAGTCGACACCGGGGAGCTGTTTTTT. The chain has TRBV7-2 and TRBJ2-2; unclear D gene. Looked up from germline, CDR1 is SGHTA and CDR2 is FQGNSA. V lost 7 bases to trimming and J lost 3 bases, with 15 bases between them. The CDR3 length is 15 residues.

This clonotype was observed a handful of times. This sequence joins TRBV25-1 and TRBJ1-1; no definite D call. Looked up from germline, CDR1 is MGHDK and CDR2 is SYGVNS. V lost 10 bases, J lost 7 bases, and 10 bases lay in between. The CDR3 contains 10 residues. The CDR3 reads CANPKSEAFF. CDR3 bases: TGTGCCAACCCCAAGAGTGAAGCTTTCTTT.

This chain connects TRBV3-1 to TRBJ2-1, with 10 positions matching TRBD2. The CDR3 runs 17 residues. The V segment lost 2 bases and the J segment 4 bases; nucleotides outside the gene matches: 8. The germline V gene encodes CDR1 LGHDT and CDR2 YNNKEL (reference sequence). As DNA, the CDR3 is TGTGCCAGCAGCCAACAGACTAGCGGGCTGATATACAATGAGCAGTTCTTC. This translates into CASSQQTSGLIYNEQFF.

The gene calls are TRBV7-9 and TRBJ1-5; D is unresolved. The CDR3 extends over 14 amino acids. Trimming took off 3 bases at V and 5 bases at J, with 11 bases between the two ends. Germline CDR1 is SEHNR and CDR2 is FQNEAQ (reference sequence). The CDR3, as DNA: TGTGCCAGCAGCTTGACCGGGGAGTATCAGCCCCAGCATTTT. Its protein is CASSLTGEYQPQHF.

The J gene is TRBJ2-2, the V gene TRBV12-3 or TRBV12-4; D unresolved. The CDR3 is 14 residues long. V shed 2 bases and J shed 3 bases, with 7 bases lying between them. The CDR3 bases are TGTGCCAGCAGTTTACAGGTGGACACCGGGGAGCTGTTTTTT. It translates to CASSLQVDTGELFF.

There are a few counts of this clonotype. This chain links TRBV20-1 with TRBJ2-3; possibly TRBD1 for D (6 bases). Germline-derived CDR1 and CDR2 are DFQATT and SNEGSKA (reference sequence). The CDR3 contains 15 residues. V shed 3 bases and J shed 1 base, with 14 bases lying between them. The CDR3 DNA is TGCAGTGCTAGCCCGTGGGACACCCGCACAGATACGCAGTATTTT. This sequence encodes CSASPWDTRTDTQYF.

This clonotype was picked up a small number of times. The chain has TRBV20-1 and TRBJ1-1, with D possibly being TRBD1 (5 bases). From germline, CDR1 is DFQATT and CDR2 SNEGSKA (reference sequence). V dropped 1 base and J dropped 4 bases, with 13 bases sitting between them. CDR3 size: 14 residues. CDR3 coding DNA: TGCAGTGCTAGAGTGAGGGGATTGGCCACTGAAGCTTTCTTT. This encodes CSARVRGLATEAFF.

The gene calls are TRBV12-3 or TRBV12-4 and TRBJ2-1, with TRBD1 matching over 9 bases. The CDR3 consists of 15 residues. V lost 3 bases, J lost 4 bases, and 4 bases stayed unmatched. As DNA, the CDR3 is TGTGCCAGCAGTTTCTCTGGACAGGGGTACAATGAGCAGTTCTTC. It translates to CASSFSGQGYNEQFF.

The gene calls are TRBV20-1 and TRBJ2-5, with D possibly matching TRBD1 (5 bases). Germline V CDR1 and CDR2: DFQATT, SNEGSKA (reference sequence). Trimming took 6 bases from V and 1 from J, leaving 18 bases between them. This CDR3 is 15 amino acids long. CDR3 in DNA: TGCAGTGCGAACGGGCACAGGCCTTTCCAAGAGACCCAGTACTTC. Amino acids: CSANGHRPFQETQYF.

This clonotype was observed at least ten times. The rearrangement uses TRBV2 and TRBJ2-1; D uncertain. V lost 4 bases and J lost 5, with 9 bases in between. The CDR3 spans 13 residues. Germline CDR1 is SNHLY and CDR2 is FYNNEI. CDR3 protein: CASSVGLNNEQFF. Here the CDR3 DNA reads TGTGCCAGCAGTGTCGGGCTAAACAATGAGCAGTTCTTC.

The CDR3 sequence is CASSQDPQSYEQYV. The CDR3, as DNA: TGTGCCAGCAGCCAAGATCCACAATCCTACGAGCAGTACGTC. The chain links TRBV3-1 to TRBJ2-7, with D unresolved. The CDR3 loop spans 14 amino acids. Germline V gene sequence: CDR1 LGHDT, CDR2 YNNKEL (reference sequence). Trimming removed 0 bases from V and 1 base from J, with 7 bases in between.

Only a few counts were recorded for this clonotype. The chain carries TRBV5-1 and TRBJ2-7; maybe TRBD2 (6 bases). The V end lost 0 bases, the J end lost 2 bases, and 15 bases lay between the germline ends. Germline V gives CDR1 SGHRS, CDR2 YFSETQ. The CDR3 spans 16 residues. Written as DNA, the CDR3 is TGCGCCAGCAGCTTGGAGGCAGGCCGCGGGGCCTACGAGCAGTACTTC. Translated, it gives CASSLEAGRGAYEQYF.

This clonotype came up a few times. Compared with germline, one end of the junction differs, possibly owing to a read error. This sequence joins TRBV3-1 and TRBJ2-3; D is possibly TRBD2 (5 bases). The germline CDR1 and CDR2 sequences are LGHDT and YNNKEL (reference sequence). This CDR3 has 14 amino acids. The CDR3 is CASSQVSGADTQYF. The CDR3 DNA reads TGTGCCAGCAGTCAAGTCTCCGGGGCAGATACGCAGTATTTT.

V and J are TRBV6-1 and TRBJ2-5; 10 nucleotides agree with TRBD1. J lost 5 bases, V lost 2 bases, and 8 bases had no gene match. From germline, CDR1 is MNHNS and CDR2 SASEGT. The CDR3 loop spans 16 amino acids. CDR3 sequence reads: CASSEWLTGGRETQYF. The DNA of the CDR3 is TGTGCCAGCAGTGAATGGTTGACAGGGGGCCGGGAGACCCAGTACTTC.

The CDR3: CSAGLLHSNQPQHF. The CDR3, as DNA: TGCAGTGCTGGTCTCCTCCATAGCAATCAGCCCCAGCATTTT. V usage is TRBV20-1 and J usage is TRBJ1-5; no firm D call. Trimming took 5 bases from V and 0 from J, leaving 11 bases between them. Germline V gene lookup returns CDR1 DFQATT and CDR2 SNEGSKA (reference sequence). The CDR3 sequence is 14 residues long.

There are many counts of this clonotype. CDR3 sequence (DNA): TGCAGCGTTGAAGCGGGGCTAGCGGGAGACCCCACAGATACGCAGTATTTT. Amino acid sequence: CSVEAGLAGDPTDTQYF. This chain uses TRBV29-1 with TRBJ2-3; TRBD2 matches 10 bases. This CDR3 region has 17 residues. The V segment lost 1 base and the J segment 2 bases; nucleotides outside the gene matches: 9. Germline V lookup: CDR1 SQVTM, CDR2 ANQGSEA.

This clonotype has a single count. V usage is TRBV27 and J usage is TRBJ1-4, with 9 bases identical to TRBD1. V shed 6 bases, J shed 3 bases, and the junction held 14 bases outside the gene matches. Germline V gene lookup returns CDR1 MNHEY and CDR2 SMNVEV (reference sequence). CDR3 length: 18 residues. As DNA, the CDR3 is TGTGCCAGCAGCTCGGACAGGGGCCCAATCCGATCTAATGAAAAACTGTTTTTT. It translates to CASSSDRGPIRSNEKLFF.